One and the same sample provided the 32 T cell receptor beta chains below, sequenced in a study of regulatory T cells in long-lasting Graves disease. For TCR beta, libraries came from iRepertoire HTBI primers and Arm-PCR of CDR3 regions. TCRdb fed the multiplex PCR reads into MiXCR, producing one record per CDR3 protein. The profile shows 300,000 to 500,000 distinct CDR3 sequences, under 25% of them singletons. Stated time point: persistent/refractory GD, antithyroid drugs over 5 years with positive TRAb. Construction of the TCR library relied on RNA isolated from PBMCs. Material: peripheral blood mononuclear cells (PBMCs), obtained when the disease was refractory, from a patient treated with antithyroid drugs. The receptors here all came from a female donor with Graves disease.

This chain connects TRBV19 to TRBJ2-3; D not certain. V shed 1 base and J shed 6 bases, with 5 bases lying between them. This CDR3 is 12 amino acids long. From germline, CDR1 is LNHDA and CDR2 SQIVND (reference sequence). The CDR3 region is CASSIVEDTQYF. In nucleotides, the CDR3 is TGTGCCAGTAGTATAGTAGAGGATACGCAGTATTTT. The variable domain in full, completed from reference TRBV19 and TRBJ2-3, reads DGGITQSPKYLFRKEGQNVTLSCEQNLNHDAMYWYRQDPGQGLRLIYYSQIVNDFQKGDIAEGYSVSREKKESFPLTVTSAQKNPTAFYLCASSIVEDTQYFGPGTRLTVL.

The chain joins TRBV30 to TRBJ1-4; D call uncertain. The CDR3 is 15 amino acids. Germline lookup yields CDR1 GTSNPN and CDR2 SVGIG (reference sequence). Trimming removed 4 bases from V and 3 bases from J, with 15 bases in between. CDR3 loop: CAWTGGGVPNEKLFF. The CDR3 coding sequence is TGTGCCTGGACCGGTGGCGGGGTTCCTAATGAAAAACTGTTTTTT.

This clonotype was observed a few times. The J gene is TRBJ2-7, the V gene TRBV13; weak D call: TRBD2 (6 bases). The CDR3 contains 13 residues. V was shortened by 4 bases and J by 6 bases, with 13 bases between the two germline ends. CDR1 and CDR2 from the germline V gene are PRHDT and FYEKMQ (reference sequence). The CDR3, as DNA: TGTGCCAGCAGCTGGGGGGTAGGCCGCGAGCAGTACTTC. This translates into CASSWGVGREQYF.

This clonotype appeared many times. This chain connects TRBV11-2 to TRBJ2-4, with 9 nucleotides matching TRBD1. Losses at the gene ends were 3 bases for V and 4 bases for J; bases not matched to a gene: 4. This CDR3 is built from 15 residues. Germline loops: CDR1 SGHAT, CDR2 FQNNGV. The CDR3 is CASSLEGTGKNIQYF. The CDR3 DNA reads TGTGCCAGCAGCTTGGAAGGGACAGGGAAAAACATTCAGTACTTC.

As to this clonotype: Just one base apart from a much larger clone, this may be a read error. V and J are TRBV4-3 and TRBJ2-7, with 7 bases identical to TRBD2. The CDR3 sequence is 16 residues long. Germline lookup yields CDR1 LGHNA and CDR2 YSLEER. J gave up 5 bases and V 3 bases, and 13 bases lay outside the gene matches. As DNA, the CDR3 is TGCGCCAGCAGCCACGACCTAGCGGCGAGGAGGGACGAGCAGTACTTC. Translated: CASSHDLAARRDEQYF.

The CDR3 loop is CASSERGNYYTF. CDR3 DNA sequence: TGTGCCAGCTCCGAAAGAGGGAACTACTACACCTTC. V is TRBV18 and J is TRBJ1-2, with D hard to call. Trimming removed 6 bases from V and 10 bases from J, with 15 bases in between. The CDR3 totals 12 residues. Germline values: CDR1 KGHSH, CDR2 LQKENI. Drawing the rest from reference TRBV18 and TRBJ1-2, the complete variable domain is NAGVMQNPRHLVRRRGQEARLRCSPMKGHSHVYWYRQLPEEGLKFMVYLQKENIIDESGMPKERFSAEFPKEGPSILRIQQVVRGDSAAYFCASSERGNYYTFGSGTRLTVV.

The chain links TRBV19 to TRBJ2-7; D unresolved. This CDR3 region has 13 residues. V was cut by 5 bases and J by 3 bases, with 11 bases left in between. The germline V gene encodes CDR1 LNHDA and CDR2 SQIVND (reference sequence). The CDR3 DNA reads as TGTGCCAGTAGTTTCAGACTCCTCTACGAGCAGTACTTC. Its protein product is CASSFRLLYEQYF.

In this sample, this clonotype turned up a few times. This chain joins TRBV7-9 and TRBJ2-4; 10 positions match TRBD1. CDR1 is SEHNR and CDR2 is FQNEAQ in the germline V gene (reference sequence). This CDR3 spans 16 amino acids. The junction had 8 bases not matched to a gene; V was cut back by 6 bases and J by 3 bases. The CDR3 spells CASSPWTGGGKNIQYF. The CDR3 nucleotides are TGTGCCAGCAGTCCGTGGACAGGGGGAGGCAAAAACATTCAGTACTTC.

This clonotype has only a few counts. The V and J genes are TRBV20-1 and TRBJ2-7; 8 nucleotides match TRBD2. Losses at the gene ends were 0 bases for V and 3 bases for J; bases not matched to a gene: 7. The CDR3 extends over 15 amino acids. CDR1 is DFQATT and CDR2 is SNEGSKA in the germline V gene (reference sequence). The CDR3 region is CSARDRAGGIYEQYF. The CDR3 nucleotides read TGCAGTGCTAGAGATCGTGCGGGAGGTATCTACGAGCAGTACTTC.

In its sample, this clonotype was seen many times. The chain combines TRBV6-5 with TRBJ2-2, with 10 nucleotides matching TRBD2. The V segment lost 0 bases and the J segment 6 bases; nucleotides outside the gene matches: 7. CDR3 size: 17 residues. CDR1 is MNHEY, CDR2 SVGAGI, per germline. The DNA of the CDR3 is TGTGCCAGCAGTTACTCCCCACTAGCGGGACCCGCCGGGGAGCTGTTTTTT. Amino acid sequence: CASSYSPLAGPAGELFF.

This clonotype appeared a single time. A read error is possible here, since a much larger clone lies one base away. The chain has TRBV3-1 and TRBJ1-2, with D unclear. Germline V lookup: CDR1 LGHDT, CDR2 YNNKEL (reference sequence). The CDR3 is 12 amino acids. CDR3 sequence: CASSQGVRGCTF. CDR3 sequence (DNA): TGTGCCAGCAGCCAAGGGGTCCGCGGCTGCACCTTC.

The chain has TRBV6-1 and TRBJ2-6, with TRBD1 matching over 10 bases. The CDR3 runs to 16 residues. Germline lookup yields CDR1 MNHNS and CDR2 SASEGT. The ends lost 7 bases at V and 3 bases at J; junction bases unmatched: 6. The CDR3 is CASMRQGAYGANVLTF. The CDR3 coding sequence is TGTGCCAGCATGCGACAGGGGGCGTATGGGGCCAACGTCCTGACTTTC.

Comment on this clonotype: A junction boundary mismatches the germline segment, possibly from a read error. The chain combines TRBV28 with TRBJ1-1; the match to TRBD1 covers 10 bases. The germline CDR1 and CDR2 sequences are MDHEN and SYDVKM. This CDR3 region has 13 residues. The CDR3 region is CVSSSPGQGTAFF. In DNA form, the CDR3 reads TGTGTCAGCAGTTCACCGGGACAGGGGACAGCTTTCTTT.

The CDR3: CASRLWGGYTF. In DNA, the CDR3 is TGTGCCAGCAGACTTTGGGGTGGCTACACCTTC. The chain joins TRBV7-2 to TRBJ1-2; D gene unclear. The CDR3 sequence is 11 residues long. V lost 6 bases and J 7 bases, leaving 9 bases between the germline ends. The germline CDR1 and CDR2 sequences are SGHTA and FQGNSA.

The chain is built from TRBV7-2 and TRBJ1-4; 12 bases line up with TRBD1. After removal of 5 bases from V and 8 bases from J, the junction contained 12 bases not matched to a gene. Germline-derived CDR1 and CDR2 are SGHTA and FQGNSA. This CDR3 region has 17 residues. The CDR3 spells CASSQGTGGAVGEKLFF. In DNA form, the CDR3 reads TGTGCCAGCAGCCAAGGGACAGGGGGCGCGGTTGGAGAAAAACTGTTTTTT.

At least ten counts were recorded for this clonotype. In nucleotides, the CDR3 is TGCAGCGTTGAAGGGAGGACTAGCGCTAACTACGAGCAGTACTTC. Amino acid sequence: CSVEGRTSANYEQYF. This chain links TRBV29-1 with TRBJ2-7; 9 positions agree with TRBD2. Germline CDR1 is SQVTM and CDR2 is ANQGSEA. The CDR3 has 15 amino acids. Unmatched junction bases numbered 7, after V lost 1 base and J lost 3 bases.

This clonotype was detected many times. The rearrangement joins TRBV6-1 to TRBJ2-7; 7 bases match TRBD1. The CDR3 sequence is 14 residues long. The germline CDR1 and CDR2 sequences are MNHNS and SASEGT. Losses at the gene ends were 2 bases for V and 2 bases for J; bases not matched to a gene: 3. This CDR3 is CASSERGTAYEQYF. The CDR3 bases are TGTGCCAGCAGTGAAAGAGGGACAGCCTACGAGCAGTACTTC.

This clonotype has at least ten counts. The chain joins TRBV15 to TRBJ1-4; 10 bases are a match to TRBD1. The V and J ends lost 3 bases and 6 bases, in that order; junction bases with no gene match: 13. The CDR3 sequence is 18 residues long. CDR1 LNHNV and CDR2 YYDKDF come from the germline V gene (reference sequence). CDR3 DNA: TGTGCCACCAGCAGTAATCCTACCCTTGGGACAGGGGATGAAAAACTGTTTTTT. Its translation: CATSSNPTLGTGDEKLFF.

The V call is TRBV6-1, the J call TRBJ1-1; 7 nucleotides match TRBD1. Germline V gene data show CDR1 as MNHNS and CDR2 as SASEGT. The ends lost 9 bases at V and 8 bases at J; junction bases unmatched: 6. The CDR3 runs to 11 residues. The CDR3 loop reads CASGPGGEAFF. The CDR3 DNA follows: TGTGCCAGTGGCCCAGGGGGAGAAGCTTTCTTT.

The chain couples TRBV29-1 to TRBJ2-6; D is tentatively TRBD1 or TRBD2 (6 bases each). Per germline, CDR1 SQVTM and CDR2 ANQGSEA. V lost 4 bases to trimming and J lost 4 bases, with 11 bases between them. The CDR3 spans 14 residues. DNA of the CDR3: TGCAGCGTTGTCGGGGGCGTCGGGGCCAACGTCCTGACTTTC. As protein: CSVVGGVGANVLTF. The whole variable domain, remainder taken from reference TRBV29-1 and TRBJ2-6, is SAVISQKPSRDICQRGTSLTIQCQVDSQVTMMFWYRQQPGQSLTLIATANQGSEATYESGFVIDKFPISRPNLTFSTLTVSNMSPEDSSIYLCSVVGGVGANVLTFGAGSRLTVL.

Concerning this clonotype: It may be a read error: a sequence one base away is much more abundant. The chain combines TRBV2 with TRBJ2-2; D not resolved. This CDR3 is 15 amino acids long. Per germline, CDR1 SNHLY and CDR2 FYNNEI. CDR3 amino acids: CTSSAMWSNTGELFF. For the CDR3, the DNA is TGTACCAGCAGCGCCATGTGGTCGAACACCGGGGAGCTGTTTTTT.

The chain couples TRBV12-3 or TRBV12-4 to TRBJ2-1; D may be TRBD2 (6 bases). The CDR3 is 14 residues long. V shed 6 bases and J shed 0 bases, with 9 bases lying between them. The CDR3 bases are TGTGCCAGCAGCCCCGGGAGCTCCTACAATGAGCAGTTCTTC. It codes for CASSPGSSYNEQFF.

This clonotype was seen at least ten times. This sequence joins TRBV3-1 and TRBJ1-1; no clear D gene. The V end lost 4 bases, the J end lost 1 base, and 7 bases lay between the germline ends. This CDR3 has 13 amino acids. From germline, CDR1 is LGHDT and CDR2 YNNKEL (reference sequence). In DNA form, the CDR3 reads TGTGCCAGCAGCCCCTATACGAACACTGAAGCTTTCTTT. Protein product: CASSPYTNTEAFF.

The sample holds a few counts of this clonotype. CDR3 nucleotide sequence: TGTGCCAGTAGTATACAGGGGCCGCCTCCCTACGAGCAGTACTTC. Protein product: CASSIQGPPPYEQYF. The gene calls are TRBV19 and TRBJ2-7, with D possibly being TRBD1 (6 bases). CDR3 size: 15 residues. Germline values: CDR1 LNHDA, CDR2 SQIVND (reference sequence). Between the trimmed V and J ends, which lost 2 bases and 2 bases, there was a span of 13 bases.

V gene TRBV29-1 combines with J gene TRBJ2-6; D is ambiguous. Trimming removed 5 bases from V and 0 bases from J, with 8 bases in between. This CDR3 has 14 amino acids. Germline CDR1 is SQVTM and CDR2 is ANQGSEA. CDR3 bases: TGCAGCGTTTCGGAGAGCTCTGGGGCCAACGTCCTGACTTTC. Translated, it gives CSVSESSGANVLTF. The variable domain in full, with the rest retrieved from reference TRBV29-1 and TRBJ2-6, is SAVISQKPSRDICQRGTSLTIQCQVDSQVTMMFWYRQQPGQSLTLIATANQGSEATYESGFVIDKFPISRPNLTFSTLTVSNMSPEDSSIYLCSVSESSGANVLTFGAGSRLTVL.

The chain couples TRBV9 to TRBJ1-2; tentative D call: TRBD1 (6 bases). From germline, CDR1 is SGDLS and CDR2 YYNGEE. The germline V and J ends were trimmed by 4 bases and 10 bases, with 20 bases remaining between them. This CDR3 region has 14 residues. CDR3 in DNA: TGTGCCAGCAGCCTCGACAGGAATTCTATCTCCTACACCTTC. Residues: CASSLDRNSISYTF.

This chain joins TRBV30 and TRBJ2-2; D call uncertain. CDR1 is GTSNPN, CDR2 SVGIG, per germline (reference sequence). The ends were cut back, 5 bases at V and 1 base at J, with 5 bases in the middle. The CDR3 has 12 residues. The CDR3 loop reads CAWDQNTGELFF. The CDR3 DNA sequence: TGTGCCTGGGACCAGAACACCGGGGAGCTGTTTTTT.

This clonotype came up many times. Written as DNA, the CDR3 is TGTGCCAGAGGGACCCGGGACTTCTCCCCGCGGGAGCAGTACTTC. It yields the protein CARGTRDFSPREQYF. This chain connects TRBV2 to TRBJ2-7; D may be TRBD2 (6 bases). Germline-derived CDR1 and CDR2 are SNHLY and FYNNEI. V shed 9 bases and J shed 7 bases, with 25 bases lying between them. The CDR3 runs to 15 residues. Drawing the rest from reference TRBV2 and TRBJ2-7, the complete variable domain is EPEVTQTPSHQVTQMGQEVILRCVPISNHLYFYWYRQILGQKVEFLVSFYNNEISEKSEIFDDQFSVERPDGSNFTLKIRSTKLEDSAMYFCARGTRDFSPREQYFGPGTRLTVT.

The chain couples TRBV12-3 or TRBV12-4 to TRBJ2-7, with D perhaps TRBD1 (6 bases). This CDR3 region has 13 residues. Trimming removed 6 bases from V and 4 bases from J, with 13 bases in between. As DNA, the CDR3 is TGTGCCAGCAGCCAGGGGAGCGGATACGAGCAGTACTTC. Encoded protein: CASSQGSGYEQYF.

In its sample, this clonotype was seen a few times. The chain has TRBV10-3 and TRBJ1-1, with D perhaps TRBD1 (6 bases). The ends were cut back, 5 bases at V and 7 bases at J, with 20 bases in the middle. The germline V gene has CDR1 ENHRY and CDR2 SYGVKD. The CDR3 totals 15 residues. CDR3 region: CAISLEQGSTNEAFF. CDR3 sequence (DNA): TGTGCCATCAGTCTAGAACAGGGTTCGACGAATGAAGCTTTCTTT.

This clonotype came up many times. The V gene is TRBV12-3 or TRBV12-4, the J gene TRBJ1-4; TRBD1 agrees at 7 bases. V lost 6 bases and J lost 8; bases outside the gene matches: 15. The CDR3 has 16 amino acids. Here the CDR3 reads CASSLQGLEVQEKLFF. DNA for the CDR3: TGTGCCAGCAGCTTACAGGGGCTTGAAGTCCAAGAAAAACTGTTTTTT.

The rearrangement uses TRBV7-9 and TRBJ2-4; the D is unclear. This CDR3 is built from 12 residues. Between the trimmed V and J ends, which lost 1 base and 9 bases, there was a span of 7 bases. Germline CDR1 reads SEHNR; CDR2 reads FQNEAQ (reference sequence). Here the CDR3 reads CASSLVGGIQYF. The CDR3 nucleotides read TGTGCCAGCAGCTTAGTAGGTGGCATTCAGTACTTC.